This entry lists 5 T cell receptor beta chains sequenced from one sample in a study of blood T cell repertoires in COVID-19. Using immunoSEQ multiplex PCR, the repertoire was profiled, and TCRdb retains in-frame clones only, with some absent. Among 200,000 to 300,000 clones, around 86% were seen once, and the ten largest hold approximately 13%. The sample comprised peripheral blood. All receptors come from a woman aged 60 to 75 with active or convalescent COVID-19.

This clone has just one count. The V call is TRBV4-1, the J call TRBJ1-2, with unresolved D. Germline loops: CDR1 MGHRA, CDR2 YSYEKL. The length of the CDR3 is 14 residues. Deletions cut 1 base from V and 8 bases from J, with 14 bases between. The CDR3: CASSQVTIRGGYTF. The CDR3 coding sequence is TGCGCCAGCAGCCAAGTTACCATTCGCGGGGGCTACACCTTC.

The chain carries TRBV7-6 and TRBJ2-1; 8 bases are a match to TRBD1. V lost 0 bases to trimming and J lost 7 bases; unmatched junction nucleotides: 17. The CDR3 is 19 residues long. Germline lookup yields CDR1 SGHVS and CDR2 FNYEAQ. This CDR3 is CASSLAYRGQRRTGNEQFF. The CDR3 bases are TGTGCCAGCAGCTTAGCCTACCGCGGTCAGAGGAGGACAGGGAATGAGCAGTTCTTC.

This clone is a singleton in its sample. The chain uses TRBV29-1 and TRBJ1-3; TRBD1 is a possible D gene (6 bases). CDR1 SQVTM and CDR2 ANQGSEA come from the germline V gene. V dropped 6 bases and J dropped 0 bases, with 12 bases sitting between them. CDR3 length equals 14 residues. CDR3 residues: CSVLKGGSGNTIYF. The CDR3 DNA follows: TGCAGCGTCCTCAAAGGGGGCTCTGGAAACACCATATATTTT.

This clone appeared once. This chain uses TRBV27 with TRBJ1-2, with TRBD1 matching over 9 bases. V lost 1 base to trimming and J lost 4 bases; unmatched junction nucleotides: 7. Germline V lookup: CDR1 MNHEY, CDR2 SMNVEV (reference sequence). CDR3 length: 16 amino acids. CDR3 loop: CASSLYGTGSAYGYTF. CDR3 DNA sequence: TGTGCCAGCAGTTTATACGGGACAGGGTCTGCCTATGGCTACACCTTC.

The rearrangement uses TRBV6-5 and TRBJ2-7, with 11 bases lining up with TRBD1. The CDR3 runs to 12 residues. Per germline, CDR1 MNHEY and CDR2 SVGAGI. The junction had 2 bases not matched to a gene; V was cut back by 7 bases and J by 6 bases. CDR3 protein: CASKDRGPEQYF. The CDR3 DNA sequence: TGTGCCAGCAAGGACAGGGGGCCCGAGCAGTACTTC.